This T cell receptor beta chain derives from a study of blood T cells in healthy people across ages. Overall study results and limits: Per million T cells, TCR beta diversity dropped roughly linearly as age increased.

The CDR3 spans 14 residues. Germline loops: CDR1 SEHNR, CDR2 FQNEAQ (reference sequence). Roughly 10 milliliters was the volume of peripheral blood drawn from each donor. Total RNA was extracted at no less than 6 micrograms per sample. A word on this clonotype: Its matching antigen is unknown. The junction differs from germline at one of its ends, possibly a read error.

A second PCR of roughly 7 to 11 cycles used a sample-barcoded 5' primer and a J-beta primer mix. Each CDR3 protein gets one entry after TCRdb re-called the 5' RACE reads with MiXCR. The sample consists of approximately 1.5 million distinct CDR3 sequences, about 31% of them appearing once. The sequence was obtained from a young woman in good health. Sequenced material: blood. The chain recombines TRBV7-9 with TRBJ1-3, with TRBD1 as a possible D gene (5 bases). The DNA for the CDR3 is TGTGCCAGCAGCCCCTCGGACCAGGGAAACACCGTATATTTT. Residues: CASSPSDQGNTVYF.